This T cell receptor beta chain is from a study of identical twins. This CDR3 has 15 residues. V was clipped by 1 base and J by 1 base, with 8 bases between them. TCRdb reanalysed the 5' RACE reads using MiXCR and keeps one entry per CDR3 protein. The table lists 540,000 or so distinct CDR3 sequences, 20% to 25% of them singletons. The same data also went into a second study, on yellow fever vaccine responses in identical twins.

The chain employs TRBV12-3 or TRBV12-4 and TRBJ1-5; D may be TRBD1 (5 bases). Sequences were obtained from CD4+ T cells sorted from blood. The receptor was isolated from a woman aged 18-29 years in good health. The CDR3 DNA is TGTGCCAGCAGTTTAGAAGGGGCCAGCAATCAGCCCCAGCATTTT. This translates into CASSLEGASNQPQHF.